Following are 17 T cell receptor beta chains from one sample sequenced in a study of vaccination effects on CD4 cells after COVID-19. Their recognized antigens are unknown. Sequencing used immunoSEQ multiplex PCR; TCRdb keeps in-frame clones, though not all of them. The data contain more than 35,000 clones, 65% to 80% of them singletons. Investigators separated out CD4+ T cells once approximately 10 days of culture had passed. Each person got two doses of an mRNA SARS-CoV-2 vaccine, BNT162b2 or mRNA-1273. The sequencing here drew on CD4+ T cells from PBMCs cultured without peptide, taken after COVID-19 vaccination. All receptors come from a human donor who received a COVID-19 vaccine.

V gene TRBV6-6 combines with J gene TRBJ2-7; 16 nucleotides agree with TRBD2. Germline V gene lookup returns CDR1 MNHNY and CDR2 SVGAGI (reference sequence). V lost 4 bases to trimming and J lost 7 bases; unmatched junction nucleotides: 4. This CDR3 has 15 amino acids. The CDR3 loop reads CASSWGTSGGGEQYF. As DNA, the CDR3 is TGTGCCAGCAGTTGGGGGACTAGCGGGGGGGGTGAGCAGTACTTC.

This rearrangement joins TRBV2 to TRBJ1-1; no reliable D call. V lost 7 bases to trimming and J lost 5 bases, with 14 bases between them. The CDR3 spans 13 residues. The germline V gene has CDR1 SNHLY and CDR2 FYNNEI. The CDR3 region is CASNEGRGTEAFF. CDR3 DNA: TGTGCCAGCAACGAGGGTCGGGGAACTGAAGCTTTCTTT.

The V and J genes are TRBV29-1 and TRBJ2-3; D is possibly TRBD1 or TRBD2 (5 bases each). The CDR3 spans 16 residues. V lost 4 bases, J lost 2 bases, and 19 bases lay in between. Germline CDR1 and CDR2: SQVTM and ANQGSEA. The CDR3, as DNA: TGCAGCGTTGTAGGGGACCCCCTATTAAACACAGATACGCAGTATTTT. Its protein product is CSVVGDPLLNTDTQYF.

The chain combines TRBV7-2 with TRBJ2-3; D tentatively fits TRBD1 or TRBD2 (5 bases each). In germline, CDR1 is SGHTA, CDR2 FQGNSA. The CDR3 is 13 residues long. V was pared by 5 bases and J by 6 bases, with 12 bases between. CDR3 sequence (DNA): TGTGCCAGCAGCGCGTCCAGGGAGGATACGCAGTATTTT. This translates into CASSASREDTQYF.

The chain links TRBV4-1 to TRBJ2-5; 9 bases agree with TRBD2. The germline V gene has CDR1 MGHRA and CDR2 YSYEKL. The length of the CDR3 is 16 residues. Trimming removed 0 bases from V and 0 bases from J; junction bases left unmatched: 2. This CDR3 is CASSQDSGRNQETQYF. The CDR3 DNA sequence: TGCGCCAGCAGCCAAGATAGCGGGAGAAACCAAGAGACCCAGTACTTC.

This clone has only a few counts. The rearrangement links TRBV27 to TRBJ1-2; D may be TRBD1 (5 bases). V shed 6 bases and J shed 3 bases, with 11 bases lying between them. Germline CDR1 MNHEY, CDR2 SMNVEV (reference sequence). The length of the CDR3 is 13 residues. The CDR3 coding sequence is TGTGCCAGCAGACTAGCGGGGGACTATGGCTACACCTTC. Protein: CASRLAGDYGYTF.

This clone was detected only a few times. The chain is built from TRBV6-1 and TRBJ1-5, with TRBD1 as a possible D gene (5 bases). In germline, CDR1 is MNHNS, CDR2 SASEGT. The CDR3 totals 15 residues. The V end lost 1 base, the J end lost 1 base, and 8 bases lay between the germline ends. CDR3 loop: CASSEVGRSNQPQHF. CDR3 DNA sequence: TGTGCCAGCAGTGAAGTGGGACGAAGCAATCAGCCCCAGCATTTT.

The chain has TRBV6-2 or TRBV6-3 and TRBJ2-5; 7 nucleotides line up with TRBD2. This CDR3 is 15 amino acids long. V dropped 5 bases and J dropped 2; count of bases not matched to a gene: 8. Per germline, CDR1 MNHEY and CDR2 SVGEGT. CDR3 DNA: TGTGCCAGCAGTACCCAAAGGCGGGGGCAAGAGACCCAGTACTTC. Its translation: CASSTQRRGQETQYF.

The chain has TRBV9 and TRBJ1-6; D perhaps matches TRBD1 (6 bases). Per germline, CDR1 SGDLS and CDR2 YYNGEE. The CDR3 runs 15 residues. V was clipped by 3 bases and J by 4 bases, with 11 bases between them. The CDR3 protein is CASSAGQRYNSPLHF. CDR3 nucleotide sequence: TGTGCCAGCAGCGCAGGACAGAGGTATAATTCACCCCTCCACTTT.

The rearrangement joins TRBV7-2 to TRBJ1-2, with a weak D call TRBD1 (6 bases). Trimming cost V 1 base and J 3 bases, with 9 bases left between them. The CDR3 runs to 14 residues. CDR1 is SGHTA, CDR2 FQGNSA, per germline. The chain's CDR3 is CASSLETGYYGYTF. In DNA, the CDR3 is TGTGCCAGCAGCTTAGAGACAGGTTACTATGGCTACACCTTC.

The chain recombines TRBV29-1 with TRBJ1-1; the D gene is possibly TRBD1 (6 bases). CDR1 and CDR2 from the germline V gene are SQVTM and ANQGSEA. The V end lost 7 bases, the J end lost 5 bases, and 17 bases lay between the germline ends. The CDR3 covers 13 residues. The CDR3 is CSASTGRGTEAFF. As DNA, the CDR3 is TGCAGCGCTTCGACAGGTAGGGGGACTGAAGCTTTCTTT.

V is TRBV7-8 and J is TRBJ2-1, with D possibly TRBD2 on 6 matching bases. The CDR3 consists of 16 residues. Trimming took 1 base from V and 8 from J, leaving 18 bases between them. The germline gives CDR1 SGHVS, CDR2 FQNEAQ. CDR3 nucleotide sequence: TGTGCCAGCAGCTTAGAGGGGACCCCAGCGGGCGATGAGCAGTTCTTC. It is translated as CASSLEGTPAGDEQFF.

This clone occurred a few times. V usage is TRBV5-6 and J usage is TRBJ1-6; D is ambiguous. The CDR3 runs 12 residues. Germline CDR1 is SGHDT and CDR2 is YYEEEE. The V end lost 4 bases, the J end lost 10 bases, and 9 bases lay between the germline ends. CDR3 nucleotide sequence: TGTGCCAGCAGCAGGGATTCCTCACCCCTCCACTTT. Protein product: CASSRDSSPLHF.

The chain joins TRBV5-5 to TRBJ1-3; TRBD1 is a possible D gene (6 bases). With 3 bases removed from V and 1 base from J, the gap between germline ends came to 8 bases. The germline gives CDR1 SGHKS, CDR2 YYEKEE (reference sequence). The CDR3 runs 14 residues. CDR3: CASSWQGSGNTIYF. Written as DNA, the CDR3 is TGTGCCAGCAGCTGGCAGGGGTCTGGAAACACCATATATTTT.

The chain recombines TRBV3-1 (or the pseudogene TRBV3-2) with TRBJ2-5, with D uncertain. V dropped 4 bases and J dropped 4 bases, with 7 bases sitting between them. From germline, CDR1 is LGHDT and CDR2 YNNKEL (reference sequence). This CDR3 is 12 amino acids long. CDR3 DNA sequence: TGTGCCAGCAGCCCCCGAGGAGAGACCCAGTACTTC. It specifies CASSPRGETQYF.

The chain is built from TRBV4-1 and TRBJ1-2; D uncertain. Germline assignment: CDR1 MGHRA and CDR2 YSYEKL. V was pared by 0 bases and J by 1 base, with 9 bases between. The CDR3 loop spans 15 amino acids. In DNA, the CDR3 is TGCGCCAGCAGCCAAGATCCCGGAAATAACTATGGCTACACCTTC. This gives the protein CASSQDPGNNYGYTF.

This clone was found a few times. CDR3 sequence: CASSQQGYTEAFF. The DNA of the CDR3 is TGTGCCAGCAGTCAACAGGGGTACACTGAAGCTTTCTTT. The chain recombines TRBV6-5 with TRBJ1-1; 7 bases agree with TRBD1. The CDR3 is made up of 13 amino acids. The V gene end was trimmed by 5 bases and the J gene end by 3 bases; junction bases not matched to a gene: 3. The V gene's germline CDR1 is MNHEY and CDR2 SVGAGI.